Given below is one T cell receptor beta chain in context. CDR3 length: 14 amino acids. Germline V gene data show CDR1 as ENHRY and CDR2 as SYGVKD. With V trimmed by 5 bases and J by 5 bases, 2 bases remained unmatched. TCRdb's copy holds only in-frame clones and misses some; the assay was immunoSEQ multiplex PCR. This sample has approximately 110,000 clones, with nearly 90% found just once. This record comes from a study of T cell responses to AZD1222 COVID-19 vaccine. This chain uses TRBV10-3 with TRBJ2-2; 10 bases are shared with TRBD2. This clonotype originated in an adult who received the AZD1222 COVID-19 vaccine. Specimen: peripheral blood, collected 28 days after the second AZD1222 dose. CDR3 coding DNA: TGTGCCATCAGTCCGGGACTAGCGACCGGGGAGCTGTTTTTT. It is translated as CAISPGLATGELFF.